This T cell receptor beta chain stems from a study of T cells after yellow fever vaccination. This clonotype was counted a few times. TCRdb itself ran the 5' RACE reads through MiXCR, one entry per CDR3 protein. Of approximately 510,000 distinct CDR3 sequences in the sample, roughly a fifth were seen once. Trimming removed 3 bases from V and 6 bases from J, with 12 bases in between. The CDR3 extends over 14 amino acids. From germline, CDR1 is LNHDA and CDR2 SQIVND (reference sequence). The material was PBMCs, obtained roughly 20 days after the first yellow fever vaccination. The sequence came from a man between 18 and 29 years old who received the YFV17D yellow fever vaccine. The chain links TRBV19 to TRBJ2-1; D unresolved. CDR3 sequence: CASSIPGRPNEQFF. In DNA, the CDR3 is TGTGCCAGTAGTATCCCCGGACGACCCAATGAGCAGTTCTTC.